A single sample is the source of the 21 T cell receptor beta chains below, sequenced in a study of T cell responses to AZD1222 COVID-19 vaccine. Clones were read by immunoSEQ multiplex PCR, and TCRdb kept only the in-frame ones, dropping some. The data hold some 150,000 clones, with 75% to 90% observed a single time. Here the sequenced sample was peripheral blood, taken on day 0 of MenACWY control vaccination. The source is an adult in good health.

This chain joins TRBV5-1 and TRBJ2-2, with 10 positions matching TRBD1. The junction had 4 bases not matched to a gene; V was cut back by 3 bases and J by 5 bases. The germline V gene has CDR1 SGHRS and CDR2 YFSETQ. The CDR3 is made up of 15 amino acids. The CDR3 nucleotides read TGCGCCAGCAGCTCGGGACAGGGGTATACCGGGGAGCTGTTTTTT. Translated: CASSSGQGYTGELFF.

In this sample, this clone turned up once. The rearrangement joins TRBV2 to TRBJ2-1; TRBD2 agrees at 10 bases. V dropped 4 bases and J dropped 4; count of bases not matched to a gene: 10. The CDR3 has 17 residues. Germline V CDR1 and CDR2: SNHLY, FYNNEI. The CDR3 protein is CASSGSRAGGPYNEQFF. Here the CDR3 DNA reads TGTGCCAGCAGTGGGAGCCGAGCGGGGGGGCCTTACAATGAGCAGTTCTTC.

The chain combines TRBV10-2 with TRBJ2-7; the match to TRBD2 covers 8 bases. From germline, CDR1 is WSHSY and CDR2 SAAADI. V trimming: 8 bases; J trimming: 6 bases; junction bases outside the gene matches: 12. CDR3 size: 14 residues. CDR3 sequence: CASDSGGPPREQYF. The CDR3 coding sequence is TGCGCCAGCGACAGCGGGGGCCCACCTCGCGAGCAGTACTTC.

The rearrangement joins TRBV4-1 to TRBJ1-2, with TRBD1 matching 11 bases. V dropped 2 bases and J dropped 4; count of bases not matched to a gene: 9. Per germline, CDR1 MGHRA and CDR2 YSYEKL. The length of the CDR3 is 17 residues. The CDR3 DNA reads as TGCGCCAGCAGCCAAAATCCGGGACAGGGGGGGGCCTATGGCTACACCTTC. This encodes CASSQNPGQGGAYGYTF.

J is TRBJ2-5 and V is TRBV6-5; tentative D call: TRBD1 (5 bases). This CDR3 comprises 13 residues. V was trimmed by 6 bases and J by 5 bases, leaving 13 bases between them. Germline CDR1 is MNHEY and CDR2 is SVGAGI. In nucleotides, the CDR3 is TGTGCCAGCAGCCCCAGGGCCCGCGAGACCCAGTACTTC. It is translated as CASSPRARETQYF.

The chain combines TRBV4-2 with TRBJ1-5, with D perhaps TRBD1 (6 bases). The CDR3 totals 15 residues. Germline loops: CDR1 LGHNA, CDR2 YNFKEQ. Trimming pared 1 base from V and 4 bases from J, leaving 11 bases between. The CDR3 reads CASSQAQQGNQPQHF. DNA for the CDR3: TGTGCCAGCAGCCAAGCTCAACAGGGAAATCAGCCCCAGCATTTT.

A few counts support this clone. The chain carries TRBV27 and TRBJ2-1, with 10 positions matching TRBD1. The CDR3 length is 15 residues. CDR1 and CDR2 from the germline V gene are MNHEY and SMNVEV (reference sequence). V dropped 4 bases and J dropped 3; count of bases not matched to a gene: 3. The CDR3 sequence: CASSSWDRGYNEQFF. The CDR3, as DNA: TGTGCCAGCAGTTCTTGGGACAGGGGCTACAATGAGCAGTTCTTC.

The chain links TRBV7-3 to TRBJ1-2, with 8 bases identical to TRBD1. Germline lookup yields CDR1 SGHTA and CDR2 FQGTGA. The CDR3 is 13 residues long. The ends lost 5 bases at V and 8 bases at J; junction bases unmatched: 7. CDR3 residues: CASSPGTGKGYTF. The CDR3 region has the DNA TGTGCCAGCAGCCCCGGGACAGGAAAAGGCTACACCTTC.

CDR3 coding DNA: TGTGCCAGCAGCGTGGCCCCGGGCGGGGGGAATGAAAAACTGTTTTTT. It translates to CASSVAPGGGNEKLFF. The chain uses TRBV9 and TRBJ1-4; maybe TRBD1 (5 bases). The germline V gene has CDR1 SGDLS and CDR2 YYNGEE. The V end was cut by 2 bases, the J end by 5 bases, with 16 bases between. CDR3 size: 16 residues.

The CDR3 sequence: CASLRHPYGYTF. The CDR3 bases are TGTGCCAGCCTTCGGCATCCCTATGGCTACACCTTC. V and J are TRBV6-5 and TRBJ1-2, with D unresolved. Trimming took off 8 bases at V and 4 bases at J, with 11 bases between the two ends. The CDR3 is made up of 12 amino acids. CDR1 and CDR2 from the germline V gene are MNHEY and SVGAGI.

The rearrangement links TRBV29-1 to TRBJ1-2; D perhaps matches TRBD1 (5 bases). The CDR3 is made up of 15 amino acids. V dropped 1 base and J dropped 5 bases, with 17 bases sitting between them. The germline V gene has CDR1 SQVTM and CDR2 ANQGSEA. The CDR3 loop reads CSVEGGRGISYGYTF. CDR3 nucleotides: TGCAGCGTTGAAGGGGGAAGGGGAATTAGTTATGGCTACACCTTC.

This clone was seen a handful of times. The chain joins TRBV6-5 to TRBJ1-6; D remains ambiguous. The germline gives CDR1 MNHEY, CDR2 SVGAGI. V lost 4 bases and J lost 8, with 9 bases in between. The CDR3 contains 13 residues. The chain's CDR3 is CASSSRDYSPLHF. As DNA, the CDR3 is TGTGCCAGCAGTTCTAGGGATTATTCACCCCTCCACTTT.

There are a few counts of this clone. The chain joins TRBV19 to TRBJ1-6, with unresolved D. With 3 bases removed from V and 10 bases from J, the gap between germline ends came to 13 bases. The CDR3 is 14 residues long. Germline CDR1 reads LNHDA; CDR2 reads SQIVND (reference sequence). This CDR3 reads CASSIIGKNSPLHF. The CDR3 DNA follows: TGTGCCAGTAGTATTATAGGGAAGAACTCACCCCTCCACTTT.

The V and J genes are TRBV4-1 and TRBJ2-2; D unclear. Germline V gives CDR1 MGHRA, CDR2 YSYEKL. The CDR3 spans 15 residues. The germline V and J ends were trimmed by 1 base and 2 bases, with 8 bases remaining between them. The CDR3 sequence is CASSQGPTNTGELFF. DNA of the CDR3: TGCGCCAGCAGCCAAGGCCCGACCAACACCGGGGAGCTGTTTTTT.

CDR3 residues: CASSLFGTGELFF. Here the CDR3 DNA reads TGTGCCAGCAGTTTATTCGGTACCGGGGAGCTGTTTTTT. This chain connects TRBV27 to TRBJ2-2; D not resolved. Trimming cost V 1 base and J 5 bases, with 5 bases left between them. This CDR3 comprises 13 residues. Germline CDR1 MNHEY, CDR2 SMNVEV (reference sequence).

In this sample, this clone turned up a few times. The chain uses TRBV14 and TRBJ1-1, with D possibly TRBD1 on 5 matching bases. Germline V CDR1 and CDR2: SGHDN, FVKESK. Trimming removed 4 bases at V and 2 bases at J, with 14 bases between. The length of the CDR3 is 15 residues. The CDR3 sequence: CASSLYLTVNTEAFF. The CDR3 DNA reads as TGTGCCAGCAGCCTTTATCTGACAGTCAACACTGAAGCTTTCTTT.

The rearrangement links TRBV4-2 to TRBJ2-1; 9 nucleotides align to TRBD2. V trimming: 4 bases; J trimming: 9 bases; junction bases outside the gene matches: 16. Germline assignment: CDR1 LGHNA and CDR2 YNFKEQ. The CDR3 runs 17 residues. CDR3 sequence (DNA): TGTGCCAGCAGCCCTCGAAGTGTAGGCGGGGGGGCAGCTGAGCAGTTCTTC. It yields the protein CASSPRSVGGGAAEQFF.

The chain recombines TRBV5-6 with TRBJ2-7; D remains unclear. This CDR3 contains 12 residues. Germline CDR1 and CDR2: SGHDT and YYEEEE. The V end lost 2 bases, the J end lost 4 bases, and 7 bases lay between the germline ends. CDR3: CASSLASYEQYV. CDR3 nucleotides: TGTGCCAGCAGCTTAGCTAGTTACGAGCAGTACGTC.

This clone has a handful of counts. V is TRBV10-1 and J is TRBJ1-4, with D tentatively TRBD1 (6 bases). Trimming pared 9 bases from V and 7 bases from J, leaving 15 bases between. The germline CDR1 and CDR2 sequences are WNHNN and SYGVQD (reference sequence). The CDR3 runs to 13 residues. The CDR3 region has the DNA TGCGCCAGGTACAGGGTATGGGGTGAAAAACTGTTTTTT. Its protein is CARYRVWGEKLFF.

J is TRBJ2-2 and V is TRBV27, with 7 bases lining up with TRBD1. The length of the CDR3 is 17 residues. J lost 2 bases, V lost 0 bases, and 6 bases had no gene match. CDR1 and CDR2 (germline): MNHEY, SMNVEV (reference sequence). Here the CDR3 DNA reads TGTGCCAGCAGTTTATCAGAGGGACAGTTTAACACCGGGGAGCTGTTTTTT. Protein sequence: CASSLSEGQFNTGELFF.

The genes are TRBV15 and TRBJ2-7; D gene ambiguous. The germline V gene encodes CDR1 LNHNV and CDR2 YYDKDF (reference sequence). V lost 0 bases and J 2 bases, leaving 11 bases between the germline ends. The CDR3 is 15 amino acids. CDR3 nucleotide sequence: TGTGCCACCAGCAGAGATGGGTCTGGGGCCTACGAGCAGTACTTC. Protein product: CATSRDGSGAYEQYF.